These 29 T cell receptor beta chains share one sample of origin, sequenced in a study of T cell repertoires in cytomegalovirus infection. Each CDR3 protein is one row after TCRdb ran MiXCR on the reads. The data contain about 530,000 distinct CDR3 sequences, 26% of them singletons. The sequenced sample consisted of PBMCs. The receptors were sampled from a human donor in good health (CMV status not recorded). Some clones in this sample may be carry-over from other donors' samples.

At least ten counts were recorded for this clonotype. This rearrangement joins TRBV7-2 to TRBJ2-1; tentatively, D is TRBD2 (6 bases). Trimming removed 6 bases from V and 5 bases from J, with 14 bases in between. CDR3 length: 14 amino acids. The germline V gene has CDR1 SGHTA and CDR2 FQGNSA. This CDR3 reads CASRAGGLNNEQFF. CDR3 coding DNA: TGTGCCAGCAGGGCAGGAGGGCTCAACAATGAGCAGTTCTTC.

The chain uses TRBV28 and TRBJ2-7; 11 bases match TRBD2. The CDR3 has 17 residues. The V gene's germline CDR1 is MDHEN and CDR2 SYDVKM. Losses at the gene ends were 3 bases for V and 5 bases for J; bases not matched to a gene: 12. CDR3 residues: CASSFLPLAGVPNEQYF. The CDR3 region has the DNA TGTGCCAGCAGTTTCCTGCCACTAGCGGGAGTGCCCAACGAGCAGTACTTC. Using reference TRBV28 and TRBJ2-7 for the parts outside the CDR3, the full variable domain is DVKVTQSSRYLVKRTGEKVFLECVQDMDHENMFWYRQDPGLGLRLIYFSYDVKMKEKGDIPEGYSVSREKKERFSLILESASTNQTSMYLCASSFLPLAGVPNEQYFGPGTRLTVT.

This clonotype was seen a few times. V is TRBV7-9 and J is TRBJ1-2, with no clear D. This CDR3 has 13 amino acids. Germline V gene data show CDR1 as SEHNR and CDR2 as FQNEAQ (reference sequence). The V and J ends lost 1 base and 6 bases respectively, with 9 bases between them. In DNA form, the CDR3 reads TGTGCCAGCAGCTTAGTGGCAGGACATGGCTACACCTTC. Amino acids: CASSLVAGHGYTF.

This clonotype was seen only a few times. V and J are TRBV29-1 and TRBJ2-1, with TRBD1 identical over 9 bases. This CDR3 is built from 13 residues. J was trimmed by 9 bases and V by 3 bases; bases with no gene match: 6. Germline V gives CDR1 SQVTM, CDR2 ANQGSEA. Written as DNA, the CDR3 is TGCAGCGTTGATGACAGGGGGATTGGTGAGCAGTTCTTC. Amino acid sequence: CSVDDRGIGEQFF.

The rearrangement uses TRBV15 and TRBJ1-1, with D hard to call. Germline V lookup: CDR1 LNHNV, CDR2 YYDKDF (reference sequence). Trimming shortened V by 5 bases and J by 4 bases, and 8 bases separated the two germline ends. The CDR3 has 12 amino acids. For the CDR3, the DNA is TGTGCCACCAGCCGGGGTTCCACTGAAGCTTTCTTT. Translating it yields CATSRGSTEAFF.

J is TRBJ2-1 and V is TRBV5-4; 7 positions match TRBD2. The CDR3 sequence is 18 residues long. The germline CDR1 and CDR2 sequences are SGHNT and YYREEE (reference sequence). With V trimmed by 1 base and J by 0 bases, 10 bases remained unmatched. CDR3: CASSLLRGGIRSYNEQFF. CDR3 nucleotide sequence: TGTGCCAGCAGCTTGCTCCGGGGAGGGATCCGCTCCTACAATGAGCAGTTCTTC.

This clonotype was found a few times. This chain connects TRBV7-2 to TRBJ2-5; D gene ambiguous. V was trimmed by 5 bases and J by 2 bases, leaving 15 bases between them. CDR1 is SGHTA and CDR2 is FQGNSA in the germline V gene. The CDR3 loop spans 15 amino acids. The CDR3 spells CASSPIRRGQETQYF. In nucleotides, the CDR3 is TGTGCCAGCAGCCCTATTCGGAGAGGTCAAGAGACCCAGTACTTC.

The chain employs TRBV11-3 and TRBJ2-5; no clear D. The CDR3 loop spans 11 amino acids. V was pared by 6 bases and J by 3 bases, with 5 bases between. Germline V gene sequence: CDR1 SGHNT, CDR2 YENEEA. Here the CDR3 DNA reads TGTGCCAGCAGGGCGGAAGAGACCCAGTACTTC. Its translation is CASRAEETQYF.

The V gene is TRBV14, the J gene TRBJ1-1, with D unresolved. CDR3 size: 16 residues. In germline, CDR1 is SGHDN, CDR2 FVKESK. Trimming pared 1 base from V and 8 bases from J, leaving 20 bases between. In DNA, the CDR3 is TGTGCCAGCAGCCAAGTGAGGACTTGGGTTAAAGCCGAAGCTTTCTTT. It specifies CASSQVRTWVKAEAFF.

This clonotype has ten or more counts. The chain is built from TRBV7-2 and TRBJ1-6, with D possibly being TRBD1 (5 bases). The germline V gene encodes CDR1 SGHTA and CDR2 FQGNSA. The germline V and J ends were trimmed by 1 base and 10 bases, with 11 bases remaining between them. The CDR3 spans 14 residues. CDR3 in amino acids: CASSLEDRVSPLHF. The DNA of the CDR3 is TGTGCCAGCAGCTTAGAAGACAGAGTCTCACCCCTCCACTTT.

This clonotype appeared a few times. The chain uses TRBV10-1 and TRBJ2-3, with TRBD2 identical over 8 bases. The CDR3 contains 14 residues. V shed 5 bases and J 1 base; nucleotides not matched to a gene: 2. Germline V lookup: CDR1 WNHNN, CDR2 SYGVQD (reference sequence). The CDR3 DNA sequence: TGCGCCAGCAGTAGCGGGAGCGGCACAGATACGCAGTATTTT. Amino acid sequence: CASSSGSGTDTQYF.

This clonotype appeared many times. This chain uses TRBV12-3 or TRBV12-4 with TRBJ1-2, with TRBD1 matching over 8 bases. J was trimmed by 7 bases and V by 2 bases; bases with no gene match: 3. This CDR3 is built from 13 residues. CDR3 amino acids: CASSLPGGVGYTF. Written as DNA, the CDR3 is TGTGCCAGCAGTTTACCAGGGGGCGTTGGCTACACCTTC.

The chain has TRBV19 and TRBJ2-3; TRBD1 matches at 12 bases. V trimming: 7 bases; J trimming: 5 bases; junction bases outside the gene matches: 7. Germline V CDR1 and CDR2: LNHDA, SQIVND (reference sequence). CDR3 length equals 15 residues. In nucleotides, the CDR3 is TGTGCCAGTACCTCGGGACAGGGGGCTGGAGATACGCAGTATTTT. It specifies CASTSGQGAGDTQYF.

J is TRBJ1-1 and V is TRBV25-1; no clear D. The CDR3 loop spans 14 amino acids. Germline loops: CDR1 MGHDK, CDR2 SYGVNS. V was pared by 2 bases and J by 1 base, with 8 bases between. The CDR3 DNA reads as TGTGCCAGCAGTGAAGGTCCACCGAACACTGAAGCTTTCTTT. Amino acid sequence: CASSEGPPNTEAFF.

This chain links TRBV6-5 with TRBJ2-3; a possible D gene is TRBD1 (5 bases). This CDR3 has 15 residues. Per germline, CDR1 MNHEY and CDR2 SVGAGI. Trimming cost V 2 bases and J 5 bases, with 14 bases left between them. The CDR3, as DNA: TGTGCCAGCAGTTACGGGGCCCCTGGCGGAGATACGCAGTATTTT. Translated, it gives CASSYGAPGGDTQYF.

This clonotype was seen a few times. The rearrangement uses TRBV7-2 and TRBJ2-3; D gene unclear. The CDR3 consists of 14 residues. Trimming cost V 4 bases and J 5 bases, with 13 bases left between them. Looked up from germline, CDR1 is SGHTA and CDR2 is FQGNSA. The CDR3 DNA reads TGTGCCAGCAGCTCTTTAGGCTGGGGAGATACGCAGTATTTT. Translation: CASSSLGWGDTQYF.

The chain links TRBV27 to TRBJ1-2; tentative D call: TRBD1 (6 bases). Trimming removed 6 bases from V and 3 bases from J, with 14 bases in between. In germline, CDR1 is MNHEY, CDR2 SMNVEV (reference sequence). The CDR3 totals 14 residues. The CDR3 DNA reads TGTGCCAGCAGACAAACAGGGATCTACTATGGCTACACCTTC. Protein sequence: CASRQTGIYYGYTF.

The chain couples TRBV9 to TRBJ2-7, with D unclear. This CDR3 has 15 residues. Trimming removed 0 bases from V and 0 bases from J, with 10 bases in between. Germline-derived CDR1 and CDR2 are SGDLS and YYNGEE. The CDR3 sequence: CASSVGARSSYEQYF. The CDR3 bases are TGTGCCAGCAGCGTAGGGGCCCGGAGCTCCTACGAGCAGTACTTC.

The chain has TRBV28 and TRBJ1-1, with D possibly matching TRBD1 (6 bases). V was cut by 1 base and J by 5 bases, with 11 bases left in between. Germline V CDR1 and CDR2: MDHEN, SYDVKM. The CDR3 covers 14 residues. CDR3 protein: CASSLYRVGTEAFF. CDR3 DNA: TGTGCCAGCAGTTTATACAGGGTAGGGACTGAAGCTTTCTTT.

This chain links TRBV9 with TRBJ2-1; 10 positions match TRBD1. The ends lost 4 bases at V and 3 bases at J; junction bases unmatched: 4. CDR1 is SGDLS, CDR2 YYNGEE, per germline. The CDR3 has 15 amino acids. The CDR3 DNA reads as TGTGCCAGCAGCCCCCGGACAGGGGGCTACAATGAGCAGTTCTTC. Protein: CASSPRTGGYNEQFF.

V and J are TRBV5-5 and TRBJ2-4; no clear D gene. CDR1 and CDR2 (germline): SGHKS, YYEKEE (reference sequence). The CDR3 is made up of 13 amino acids. The V gene lost 0 bases and the J gene lost 6 bases, with 7 bases spanning the gap. As DNA, the CDR3 is TGTGCCAGCAGCTTGGTCCCCAGAAACATTCAGTACTTC. This encodes CASSLVPRNIQYF.

The CDR3 bases are TGTGCCAGCAGTCACCGAGTTGGGCTAGGTTACAATGAGCAGTTCTTC. Protein sequence: CASSHRVGLGYNEQFF. The chain uses TRBV6-2 or TRBV6-3 and TRBJ2-1, with D uncertain. The CDR3 is made up of 16 amino acids. Germline values: CDR1 MNHEY, CDR2 SVGEGT. Trimming left V 5 bases short and J 4 bases short, with 18 bases between.

There are many counts of this clonotype. V gene TRBV7-9 combines with J gene TRBJ1-5; maybe TRBD1 (6 bases). This CDR3 is 15 amino acids long. Germline V gene lookup returns CDR1 SEHNR and CDR2 FQNEAQ (reference sequence). Trimming took 5 bases from V and 5 from J, leaving 16 bases between them. CDR3 amino acids: CASSRTGTLDQPQHF. For the CDR3, the DNA is TGTGCCAGCAGCCGCACCGGGACACTAGATCAGCCCCAGCATTTT. Looking up the rest from reference TRBV7-9 and TRBJ1-5 gives the full variable domain: DTGVSQNPRHKITKRGQNVTFRCDPISEHNRLYWYRQTLGQGPEFLTYFQNEAQLEKSRLLSDRFSAERPKGSFSTLEIQRTEQGDSAMYLCASSRTGTLDQPQHFGDGTRLSIL.

This sequence joins TRBV24-1 and TRBJ1-1, with a weak D call TRBD1 (5 bases). V lost 5 bases and J 4 bases, leaving 16 bases between the germline ends. The CDR3 is 15 residues long. Germline V lookup: CDR1 KGHDR, CDR2 SFDVKD. This chain's CDR3 is CATSVSKGGVTEAFF. As DNA, the CDR3 is TGTGCCACCAGTGTCTCTAAAGGAGGGGTCACTGAAGCTTTCTTT.

The chain uses TRBV4-2 and TRBJ2-5; the match to TRBD1 covers 7 bases. The CDR3 length is 19 residues. V trimming: 2 bases; J trimming: 3 bases; junction bases outside the gene matches: 18. Germline values: CDR1 LGHNA, CDR2 YNFKEQ. Here the CDR3 DNA reads TGTGCCAGCAGCCAAAAACACCCTGCCTGGGGGCAGGGGGAAGAGACCCAGTACTTC. Translating gives CASSQKHPAWGQGEETQYF.

V is TRBV12-3 or TRBV12-4 and J is TRBJ2-1, with D unclear. V lost 3 bases to trimming and J lost 8 bases, with 11 bases between them. The CDR3 consists of 13 residues. CDR3 nucleotides: TGTGCCAGCAGTTTCCCCCCCAATGATGAGCAGTTCTTC. It yields the protein CASSFPPNDEQFF.

This chain joins TRBV6-5 and TRBJ2-3, with TRBD2 matching over 11 bases. The CDR3 covers 18 residues. V was clipped by 5 bases and J by 3 bases; unmatched bases: 13. Germline V lookup: CDR1 MNHEY, CDR2 SVGAGI. CDR3 DNA sequence: TGTGCCAGCAGTAACCGGGCTAGCGGGAGGTTTGCAACAGATACGCAGTATTTT. This codes for CASSNRASGRFATDTQYF.

The chain links TRBV12-3 or TRBV12-4 to TRBJ1-2, with D tentatively TRBD1 (6 bases). This CDR3 contains 13 residues. Trimming removed 9 bases at V and 0 bases at J, with 11 bases between. In DNA form, the CDR3 reads TGTGCCAGTGGGGGCCCCCCTAACTATGGCTACACCTTC. This gives the protein CASGGPPNYGYTF.

This rearrangement joins TRBV2 to TRBJ1-1, with D hard to call. V was pared by 7 bases and J by 9 bases, with 12 bases between. The germline gives CDR1 SNHLY, CDR2 FYNNEI. This CDR3 is 11 amino acids long. CDR3 in amino acids: CASIGSQKAFF. CDR3 DNA: TGTGCCAGCATAGGCAGTCAGAAAGCTTTCTTT.